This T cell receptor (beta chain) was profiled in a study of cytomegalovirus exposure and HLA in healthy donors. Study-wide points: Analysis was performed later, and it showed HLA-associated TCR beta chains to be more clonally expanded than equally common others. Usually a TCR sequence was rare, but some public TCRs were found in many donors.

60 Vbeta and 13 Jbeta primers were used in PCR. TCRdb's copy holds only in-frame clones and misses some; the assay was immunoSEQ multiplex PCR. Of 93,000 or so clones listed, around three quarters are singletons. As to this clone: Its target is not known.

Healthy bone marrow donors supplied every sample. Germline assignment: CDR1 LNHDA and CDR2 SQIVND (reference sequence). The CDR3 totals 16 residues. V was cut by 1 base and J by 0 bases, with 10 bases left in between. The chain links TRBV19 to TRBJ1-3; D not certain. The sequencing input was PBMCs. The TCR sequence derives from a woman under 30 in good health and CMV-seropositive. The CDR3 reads CASSIVRINSGNTIYF. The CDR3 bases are TGTGCCAGTAGTATAGTGCGGATAAACTCTGGAAACACCATATATTTT.